This TCR beta chain was obtained from a study of cytomegalovirus exposure and HLA in healthy donors. Use of 60 Vbeta and 13 Jbeta primers characterized the PCR. Repertoires were generated with immunoSEQ multiplex PCR, while TCRdb's copy carries only in-frame clones and drops some. The repertoire includes 90,000 to 140,000 clones, about 15% of them detected once, and more than 0.65% sits in the top ten. General study results and limits: Among the CMV-associated chains, a few were confirmed in vitro as specific for CMV antigens.

As to this clone: Its specificity is not known.

Trimming took off 7 bases at V and 2 bases at J, with 23 bases between the two ends. Germline assignment: CDR1 SGHTA and CDR2 FQGNSA. The CDR3 contains 17 residues. The clonotype was recovered from a female donor in good health and CMV-seronegative. Sequencing was done on a sample of PBMCs. The rearrangement joins TRBV7-2 to TRBJ1-2; D gene unclear. CDR3 DNA sequence: TGTGCCAGCACTAGAAAAGCCCAACCGGGGAAAAACTATGGCTACACCTTC. Encoded protein: CASTRKAQPGKNYGYTF.